What follows are 15 T cell receptor beta chains derived from one specimen sequenced in a study of long-term antiretroviral therapy in people with HIV. Researchers ran immunoSEQ v3.0 at survey level. Clones were read by immunoSEQ multiplex PCR, and TCRdb kept only the in-frame ones, dropping some. The sample records 20,000 to 30,000 clones, roughly 85% being singletons. The sample here was unsorted PBMCs, taken 1.2 years after starting antiretroviral therapy. Every receptor here comes from a woman in her thirties or forties with HIV.

The chain uses TRBV5-5 and TRBJ1-1, with 7 bases lining up with TRBD1. This CDR3 is built from 14 residues. Unmatched junction bases numbered 9, after V lost 6 bases and J lost 4 bases. From germline, CDR1 is SGHKS and CDR2 YYEKEE (reference sequence). The CDR3 here is CASILWEGATEAFF. The DNA for the CDR3 is TGTGCCAGCATCCTATGGGAGGGGGCCACTGAAGCTTTCTTT.

This rearrangement joins TRBV6-5 to TRBJ2-1; D may be TRBD2 (5 bases). Trimming removed 6 bases at V and 8 bases at J, with 14 bases between. In germline, CDR1 is MNHEY, CDR2 SVGAGI. This CDR3 contains 13 residues. CDR3 amino acids: CASRPSSSHEQFF. The CDR3 DNA is TGTGCCAGCAGGCCTTCTAGCTCCCATGAGCAGTTCTTC.

The rearrangement uses TRBV5-6 and TRBJ2-7; 7 bases are a match to TRBD2. In germline, CDR1 is SGHDT, CDR2 YYEEEE. The CDR3 covers 12 residues. The V gene end was trimmed by 3 bases and the J gene end by 4 bases; junction bases not matched to a gene: 1. CDR3 in DNA: TGTGCCAGCAGCTGGGAGGGGTACGAGCAGTACTTC. Its protein product is CASSWEGYEQYF.

V is TRBV4-1 and J is TRBJ1-1; no definite D call. V dropped 0 bases and J dropped 4 bases, with 12 bases sitting between them. The CDR3 contains 15 residues. Germline V gene lookup returns CDR1 MGHRA and CDR2 YSYEKL. The CDR3 DNA follows: TGCGCCAGCAGCCAAGATTTGGAGCGGGGCACTGAAGCTTTCTTT. It yields the protein CASSQDLERGTEAFF.

This clone has more than one count but fewer than ten. The chain carries TRBV7-4 and TRBJ1-2, with D maybe TRBD1 (5 bases). CDR3 size: 14 residues. CDR1 is SGHVT and CDR2 is SQSDAQ in the germline V gene. V was shortened by 11 bases and J by 5 bases, with 21 bases between the two germline ends. The CDR3, as DNA: TGTGCCGGCTGGGGGTCGAAAGGGGAGTATGGCTACACCTTC. This gives the protein CAGWGSKGEYGYTF. Full variable domain (rest looked up from reference TRBV7-4 and TRBJ1-2): GAGVSQSPRYKVAKRGRDVALRCDSISGHVTLYWYRQTLGQGSEVLTYSQSDAQRDKSGRPSGRFSAERPERSVSTLKIQRTEQGDSAVYLCAGWGSKGEYGYTFGSGTRLTVV.

This chain joins TRBV30 and TRBJ2-7; 11 bases map to TRBD2. Germline loops: CDR1 GTSNPN, CDR2 SVGIG (reference sequence). Trimming at V came to 5 bases and at J to 7 bases, leaving 7 bases not matched to a gene. The length of the CDR3 is 13 residues. The CDR3 loop reads CAWGLAGSREQYF. The CDR3 DNA follows: TGTGCCTGGGGACTAGCGGGCTCGAGGGAGCAGTACTTC. The complete variable domain, with remaining parts taken from reference TRBV30 and TRBJ2-7, reads SQTIHQWPATLVQPVGSPLSLECTVEGTSNPNLYWYRQAAGRGLQLLFYSVGIGQISSEVPQNLSASRPQDRQFILSSKKLLLSDSGFYLCAWGLAGSREQYFGPGTRLTVT.

V and J are TRBV6-1 and TRBJ1-5; possibly TRBD1 for D (5 bases). V was cut by 4 bases and J by 2 bases, with 6 bases left in between. The CDR3 consists of 13 residues. The V gene's germline CDR1 is MNHNS and CDR2 SASEGT. The CDR3 nucleotides are TGTGCCAGCAGTGCACAGGGCAATCAGCCCCAGCATTTT. The encoded protein is CASSAQGNQPQHF.

This chain uses TRBV29-1 with TRBJ2-3, with D perhaps matching TRBD2 (5 bases). CDR1 SQVTM and CDR2 ANQGSEA come from the germline V gene. Trimming pared 6 bases from V and 1 base from J, leaving 14 bases between. CDR3 length: 14 residues. Here the CDR3 reads CSVPVLGGTDTQYF. Written as DNA, the CDR3 is TGCAGCGTCCCCGTCCTCGGGGGCACAGATACGCAGTATTTT.

The chain recombines TRBV6-5 with TRBJ1-2, with a tentative D call TRBD1 (5 bases). V gave up 6 bases and J gave up 1 base, with 6 bases separating them. This CDR3 spans 12 amino acids. Germline CDR1 reads MNHEY; CDR2 reads SVGAGI. CDR3 nucleotide sequence: TGTGCCAGCAGGGGGGATAACTATGGCTACACCTTC. This translates into CASRGDNYGYTF.

The chain is built from TRBV6-5 and TRBJ2-1; a weak D match, TRBD2 (5 bases). Germline V CDR1 and CDR2: MNHEY, SVGAGI. Deletions cut 4 bases from V and 6 bases from J, with 10 bases between. This CDR3 contains 13 residues. CDR3 nucleotide sequence: TGTGCCAGCAGTTGGGGTCGGGGCAATGAGCAGTTCTTC. This encodes CASSWGRGNEQFF.

The genes are TRBV18 and TRBJ2-5; the D gene is possibly TRBD1 (5 bases). The V end lost 2 bases, the J end lost 3 bases, and 13 bases lay between the germline ends. This CDR3 contains 15 residues. Looked up from germline, CDR1 is KGHSH and CDR2 is LQKENI. This CDR3 reads CASSPKPDIEETQYF. CDR3 DNA: TGTGCCAGCTCACCAAAACCGGACATCGAAGAGACCCAGTACTTC.

The rearrangement links TRBV19 to TRBJ2-1; the D gene is possibly TRBD2 (5 bases). The germline gives CDR1 LNHDA, CDR2 SQIVND (reference sequence). V lost 3 bases and J lost 2, with 11 bases in between. This CDR3 has 15 amino acids. The CDR3 protein is CASSIDYQTYNEQFF. CDR3 nucleotides: TGTGCCAGTAGTATTGACTATCAGACCTACAATGAGCAGTTCTTC.

The chain is built from TRBV6-5 and TRBJ2-1; maybe TRBD2 (6 bases). The germline CDR1 and CDR2 sequences are MNHEY and SVGAGI. Trimming cost V 7 bases and J 3 bases, with 7 bases left between them. CDR3 length equals 12 residues. The DNA of the CDR3 is TGTGCCAGCACAGCGGGCTACAATGAGCAGTTCTTC. It specifies CASTAGYNEQFF.

The chain carries TRBV14 and TRBJ2-4, with D possibly TRBD2 on 5 matching bases. This CDR3 is built from 12 residues. Trimming left V 1 base short and J 9 bases short, with 7 bases between. Germline CDR1 SGHDN, CDR2 FVKESK. The CDR3 is CASSQGGPIQYF. The CDR3 coding sequence is TGTGCCAGCAGCCAAGGAGGGCCCATTCAGTACTTC.

V and J are TRBV7-8 and TRBJ1-1, with TRBD1 matching 8 bases. This CDR3 is 17 amino acids long. Germline V gene data show CDR1 as SGHVS and CDR2 as FQNEAQ. V shed 0 bases, J shed 4 bases, and the junction held 10 bases outside the gene matches. CDR3 region: CASSLALDRGVSTEAFF. CDR3 nucleotide sequence: TGTGCCAGCAGCTTAGCGCTTGACAGGGGCGTGTCCACTGAAGCTTTCTTT.